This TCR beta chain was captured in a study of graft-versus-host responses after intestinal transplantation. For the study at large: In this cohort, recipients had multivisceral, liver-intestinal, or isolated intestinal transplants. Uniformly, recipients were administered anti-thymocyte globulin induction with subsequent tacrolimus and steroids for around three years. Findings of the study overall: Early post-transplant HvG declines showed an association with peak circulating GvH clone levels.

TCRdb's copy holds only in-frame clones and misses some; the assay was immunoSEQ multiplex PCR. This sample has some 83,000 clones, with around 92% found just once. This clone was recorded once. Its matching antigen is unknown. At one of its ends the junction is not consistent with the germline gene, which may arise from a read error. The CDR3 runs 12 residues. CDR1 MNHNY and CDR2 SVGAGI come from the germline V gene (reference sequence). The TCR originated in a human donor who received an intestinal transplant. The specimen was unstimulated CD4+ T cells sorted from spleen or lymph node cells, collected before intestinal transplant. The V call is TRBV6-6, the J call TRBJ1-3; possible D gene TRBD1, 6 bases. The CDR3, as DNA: TGTGCCAGCAGTTACCCTGGACAGTTTGCACATTTT. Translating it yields CASSYPGQFAHF.